This record concerns one T cell receptor (beta chain) sequence. TCRdb passed the 5' RACE reads through MiXCR, listing each CDR3 protein once. The sample shows 100,000 to 130,000 distinct CDR3 sequences, 18% of them seen only once. The sample comes from a study of T-cell memory formation after mild COVID-19. The sequenced sample was PBMCs or a T cell subset sorted from them (not recorded which). The source of this sequence is a man aged 18 to 29 who had mild COVID-19 (a few samples of this study predate the infection). Cell type and time point are not known.

The CDR3 DNA reads as TGTGCCAGTAGTCCCGACTCCGGAGGCTATGGCTACACCTTC. Protein: CASSPDSGGYGYTF. The chain combines TRBV19 with TRBJ1-2; D is uncertain. Germline-derived CDR1 and CDR2 are LNHDA and SQIVND (reference sequence). V was shortened by 5 bases and J by 4 bases, with 14 bases between the two germline ends. This CDR3 has 14 amino acids.